The 15 T cell receptor beta chains listed next were all sequenced from one sample in a study of cytomegalovirus exposure and HLA in healthy donors. The PCR made use of 60 Vbeta and 13 Jbeta primers. Data came from immunoSEQ multiplex PCR; TCRdb stores just in-frame clones and leaves some out. The sample yields about 53,000 clones, of which the top ten take up about an eighth. Input material: PBMCs. Every receptor here comes from a man younger than 35 in good health and CMV-seropositive.

The rearrangement uses TRBV25-1 and TRBJ1-2; D unresolved. The CDR3 length is 14 residues. The germline CDR1 and CDR2 sequences are MGHDK and SYGVNS. V lost 3 bases and J 1 base, leaving 9 bases between the germline ends. CDR3 amino acids: CASSDPGNNYGYTF. The CDR3 DNA sequence: TGTGCCAGCAGTGACCCGGGTAATAACTATGGCTACACCTTC.

The rearrangement uses TRBV9 and TRBJ1-1; tentatively, D is TRBD1 (6 bases). Germline V gives CDR1 SGDLS, CDR2 YYNGEE. V shed 2 bases and J shed 1 base, with 18 bases lying between them. CDR3 size: 17 residues. The CDR3 loop reads CASSVPGTGLTNTEAFF. CDR3 DNA sequence: TGTGCCAGCAGCGTCCCCGGTACAGGGCTTACGAACACTGAAGCTTTCTTT.

This sequence joins TRBV10-3 and TRBJ2-2; D is possibly TRBD2 (5 bases). The germline V gene has CDR1 ENHRY and CDR2 SYGVKD. V lost 4 bases and J lost 4, with 10 bases in between. This CDR3 contains 14 residues. The CDR3 here is CAISGGEITGELFF. The CDR3 DNA follows: TGTGCCATCAGTGGGGGAGAAATCACCGGGGAGCTGTTTTTT.

The gene calls are TRBV10-2 and TRBJ2-1, with 11 bases that match TRBD2. Germline V CDR1 and CDR2: WSHSY, SAAADI. This CDR3 has 15 residues. V trimming: 6 bases; J trimming: 7 bases; junction bases outside the gene matches: 8. In DNA form, the CDR3 reads TGCGCCAGCAGCTCCGGGACTAGCGGAGATAATGAGCAGTTCTTC. It specifies CASSSGTSGDNEQFF.

This chain joins TRBV6-5 and TRBJ2-7; 11 positions match TRBD1. V trimming: 6 bases; J trimming: 9 bases; junction bases outside the gene matches: 13. The CDR3 spans 15 residues. Looked up from germline, CDR1 is MNHEY and CDR2 is SVGAGI. The DNA of the CDR3 is TGTGCCAGCAGGTCAAAACCGGGACAGGGGGTGGTGCAGTACTTC. Residues: CASRSKPGQGVVQYF.

V is TRBV2 and J is TRBJ2-5; a weak D match, TRBD2 (6 bases). Looked up from germline, CDR1 is SNHLY and CDR2 is FYNNEI. Between the trimmed V and J ends, which lost 7 bases and 4 bases, there was a span of 16 bases. The CDR3 has 14 amino acids. The CDR3 DNA is TGTGCCAGCAAAAATATGGGGGGAGGAGAGACCCAGTACTTC. As protein: CASKNMGGGETQYF.

The chain couples TRBV19 to TRBJ2-1; 15 positions match TRBD2. Trimming removed 8 bases from V and 0 bases from J; junction bases left unmatched: 8. The V gene's germline CDR1 is LNHDA and CDR2 SQIVND (reference sequence). The length of the CDR3 is 18 residues. CDR3 amino acids: CASAGTSGRLGSYNEQFF. CDR3 nucleotides: TGTGCCAGTGCCGGGACTAGCGGGAGGCTGGGCTCCTACAATGAGCAGTTCTTC.

The rearrangement joins TRBV25-1 to TRBJ2-1; TRBD2 agrees at 8 bases. This CDR3 region has 14 residues. J was trimmed by 6 bases and V by 5 bases; bases with no gene match: 6. Germline-derived CDR1 and CDR2 are MGHDK and SYGVNS. CDR3 DNA: TGTGCCAGCAGTCACCAAGGACTAGCCAATGAGCAGTTCTTC. This gives the protein CASSHQGLANEQFF.

This CDR3 is CASSPDRDPNQPQHF. CDR3 sequence (DNA): TGTGCCAGCAGCCCTGACAGGGACCCCAATCAGCCCCAGCATTTT. This chain connects TRBV4-2 to TRBJ1-5; 7 bases align to TRBD1. The CDR3 extends over 15 amino acids. Per the germline V gene, CDR1 is LGHNA and CDR2 is YNFKEQ. The V segment lost 4 bases and the J segment 3 bases; nucleotides outside the gene matches: 6.

The chain joins TRBV5-1 to TRBJ2-7; TRBD1 matches at 9 bases. The CDR3 extends over 17 amino acids. CDR1 is SGHRS, CDR2 YFSETQ, per germline. After removal of 0 bases from V and 6 bases from J, the junction contained 13 bases not matched to a gene. CDR3 in DNA: TGCGCCAGCAGCTTGGGCTCCGCGACAGGGGGTTCCGGCGAGCAGTACTTC. It translates to CASSLGSATGGSGEQYF.

The chain joins TRBV6-5 to TRBJ2-7; TRBD1 aligns across 9 bases. Germline lookup yields CDR1 MNHEY and CDR2 SVGAGI. The CDR3 sequence is 15 residues long. V shed 1 base and J 3 bases; nucleotides not matched to a gene: 4. The DNA of the CDR3 is TGTGCCAGCAGTTACTGGGGGACAGGGAGCTACGAGCAGTACTTC. Translating gives CASSYWGTGSYEQYF.

The J gene is TRBJ2-2, the V gene TRBV19, with 7 bases aligning to TRBD1. The length of the CDR3 is 14 residues. The germline V gene encodes CDR1 LNHDA and CDR2 SQIVND (reference sequence). J lost 1 base, V lost 10 bases, and 6 bases had no gene match. DNA for the CDR3: TGTGCCACCCAGACAGGGCTGAACACCGGGGAGCTGTTTTTT. Translating gives CATQTGLNTGELFF. Together with reference TRBV19 and TRBJ2-2, the CDR3 gives the full variable domain: DGGITQSPKYLFRKEGQNVTLSCEQNLNHDAMYWYRQDPGQGLRLIYYSQIVNDFQKGDIAEGYSVSREKKESFPLTVTSAQKNPTAFYLCATQTGLNTGELFFGEGSRLTVL.

V and J are TRBV9 and TRBJ1-3; 8 nucleotides agree with TRBD1. V trimming: 3 bases; J trimming: 7 bases; junction bases outside the gene matches: 3. The length of the CDR3 is 13 residues. Germline CDR1 reads SGDLS; CDR2 reads YYNGEE. The CDR3 protein is CASSGTGSNTIYF. For the CDR3, the DNA is TGTGCCAGCAGCGGGACAGGGAGTAACACCATATATTTT.

V and J are TRBV5-6 and TRBJ1-2; possibly TRBD1 for D (5 bases). This CDR3 region has 15 residues. The V end lost 4 bases, the J end lost 2 bases, and 15 bases lay between the germline ends. The germline V gene has CDR1 SGHDT and CDR2 YYEEEE. CDR3 in amino acids: CASSPAGNINYGYTF. CDR3 coding DNA: TGTGCCAGCAGCCCGGCAGGGAATATCAACTATGGCTACACCTTC.

This sequence joins TRBV5-1 and TRBJ1-4, with no clear D. CDR3 length: 15 residues. V was clipped by 0 bases and J by 8 bases, with 14 bases between them. Per germline, CDR1 SGHRS and CDR2 YFSETQ. The CDR3: CASSLDGRREEKLFF. The DNA for the CDR3 is TGCGCCAGCAGCTTGGACGGTAGGAGGGAGGAAAAACTGTTTTTT.